Each of the 32 T cell receptor beta chains below was sequenced from the same sample in a study of graft-versus-host responses after intestinal transplantation. Clones were read by immunoSEQ multiplex PCR, and TCRdb kept only the in-frame ones, dropping some. The top ten clones hold around 5.7% of a sample with thousands of clones, over 25% of them seen once. Sequenced material: alloreactive CD4+ T cells from a mixed lymphocyte reaction culture, taken before intestinal transplant. Subset described: CFSE-low proliferating T cells sorted from roughly 6-day pre-transplant mixed lymphocyte reaction (GvH or HvG direction). The receptors derive from a human patient who received an intestinal transplant.

Within the sample, this clone is medium-sized (0.01 to 0.1%). V gene TRBV5-1 combines with J gene TRBJ2-7; 13 bases agree with TRBD2. Trimming took 4 bases from V and 6 from J; bases not matched to a gene: 7. Germline V gives CDR1 SGHRS, CDR2 YFSETQ. The CDR3 has 15 amino acids. This chain's CDR3 is CASSQGLAGVLEQYF. CDR3 DNA: TGCGCCAGCAGCCAAGGACTAGCGGGAGTCCTCGAGCAGTACTTC.

This clone was found a few times. The rearrangement joins TRBV4-2 to TRBJ2-7; possibly TRBD2 for D (7 bases). The length of the CDR3 is 16 residues. Trimming took 0 bases from V and 6 from J, leaving 18 bases between them. The germline V gene encodes CDR1 LGHNA and CDR2 YNFKEQ. CDR3 amino acids: CASSQDLRGGPLEQYF. For the CDR3, the DNA is TGTGCCAGCAGCCAAGATTTAAGGGGGGGGCCTCTCGAGCAGTACTTC.

The chain couples TRBV6-1 to TRBJ1-1, with D maybe TRBD1 (6 bases). Trimming took off 3 bases at V and 5 bases at J, with 16 bases between the two ends. The CDR3 length is 15 residues. Germline V gene lookup returns CDR1 MNHNS and CDR2 SASEGT. CDR3 DNA sequence: TGTGCCAGCAGTGACGTGGGGGCAAGGTGGACTGAAGCTTTCTTT. Protein: CASSDVGARWTEAFF.

This clone was seen a few times. The chain uses TRBV6-5 and TRBJ2-5; D perhaps matches TRBD1 (7 bases). The CDR3 length is 14 residues. Trimming took 5 bases from V and 9 from J, leaving 19 bases between them. The germline gives CDR1 MNHEY, CDR2 SVGAGI. In nucleotides, the CDR3 is TGTGCCAGCAGTGACAGGGTGGGGAGGATTCCCCAGTACTTC. Encoded protein: CASSDRVGRIPQYF.

About this clone: At one end the junction does not follow the germline gene, possibly because of a read error. V gene TRBV7-7 combines with J gene TRBJ2-1; 10 bases are shared with TRBD1. The CDR3 loop spans 14 amino acids. Germline CDR1 SSHAT, CDR2 FNYEAQ (reference sequence). CDR3 region: CASSAGQGYNEQFF. As DNA, the CDR3 is TGTGCTAGCAGCGCGGGACAGGGGTACAATGAGCAGTTCTTC. The complete variable domain, with remaining parts taken from reference TRBV7-7 and TRBJ2-1, reads GAGVSQSPRYKVTKRGQDVTLRCDPISSHATLYWYQQALGQGPEFLTYFNYEAQPDKSGLPSDRFSAERPEGSISTLTIQRTEQRDSAMYRCASSAGQGYNEQFFGPGTRLTVL.

This clone was picked up a small number of times. The chain employs TRBV5-1 and TRBJ2-3; TRBD2 is a possible D gene (5 bases). The V and J ends lost 2 bases and 0 bases respectively, with 7 bases between them. The CDR3 runs to 14 residues. CDR1 is SGHRS, CDR2 YFSETQ, per germline. The CDR3: CASSLPGSTDTQYF. CDR3 sequence (DNA): TGCGCCAGCAGCTTACCGGGGAGCACAGATACGCAGTATTTT.

This clone was detected only once. The chain employs TRBV4-1 and TRBJ2-3, with 14 positions matching TRBD2. Germline V gives CDR1 MGHRA, CDR2 YSYEKL. CDR3 length: 18 residues. V shed 0 bases and J 10 bases; nucleotides not matched to a gene: 12. CDR3 in amino acids: CASSQDRGLAGASEAQYF. For the CDR3, the DNA is TGCGCCAGCAGCCAAGATAGGGGACTAGCGGGGGCTTCAGAAGCGCAGTATTTT.

This clone was counted only a few times. This sequence joins TRBV2 and TRBJ1-1; no definite D call. V was clipped by 6 bases and J by 0 bases, with 17 bases between them. Germline-derived CDR1 and CDR2 are SNHLY and FYNNEI. The CDR3 loop spans 16 amino acids. The CDR3 loop is CASSGSHLAMNTEAFF. CDR3 DNA: TGTGCCAGCAGCGGGAGTCATTTAGCTATGAACACTGAAGCTTTCTTT.

This clone has just a few counts. The rearrangement joins TRBV2 to TRBJ2-3; TRBD2 aligns across 10 bases. Germline CDR1 reads SNHLY; CDR2 reads FYNNEI. V shed 9 bases and J 6 bases; nucleotides not matched to a gene: 9. The CDR3 has 14 residues. The CDR3: CARSSGGGSDTQYF. CDR3 nucleotides: TGTGCCAGGTCTAGCGGGGGCGGGTCGGATACGCAGTATTTT.

By share of the sample, this clone is medium-sized (0.01 to 0.1%). The chain carries TRBV5-1 and TRBJ2-7, with 8 bases that match TRBD2. Per germline, CDR1 SGHRS and CDR2 YFSETQ. V dropped 4 bases and J dropped 4; count of bases not matched to a gene: 7. The CDR3 covers 14 residues. The CDR3 nucleotides read TGCGCCAGCAGCCCCTCGGGGGGGCAGTACGAGCAGTACTTC. The encoded protein is CASSPSGGQYEQYF. Full variable domain (remainder filled in from reference TRBV5-1 and TRBJ2-7): KAGVTQTPRYLIKTRGQQVTLSCSPISGHRSVSWYQQTPGQGLQFLFEYFSETQRNKGNFPGRFSGRQFSNSRSEMNVSTLELGDSALYLCASSPSGGQYEQYFGPGTRLTVT.

This clone was detected only a few times. This chain joins TRBV6-5 and TRBJ2-7; TRBD1 aligns across 7 bases. The V gene end was trimmed by 0 bases and the J gene end by 3 bases; junction bases not matched to a gene: 5. CDR1 is MNHEY, CDR2 SVGAGI, per germline. The CDR3 runs 15 residues. CDR3 in DNA: TGTGCCAGCAGTTACTCTGGGACAGAGGGCTACGAGCAGTACTTC. Protein product: CASSYSGTEGYEQYF.

V gene TRBV7-9 combines with J gene TRBJ1-2, with a possible D match to TRBD1 (6 bases). V lost 0 bases, J lost 8 bases, and 13 bases lay in between. This CDR3 spans 14 amino acids. Per the germline V gene, CDR1 is SEHNR and CDR2 is FQNEAQ (reference sequence). In nucleotides, the CDR3 is TGTGCCAGCAGCTTAGCGGGCCAGGGGAGCGGCTACACCTTC. It encodes CASSLAGQGSGYTF.

The table lists this clone with a few counts. This CDR3 reads CASSLERYGEQFF. In nucleotides, the CDR3 is TGTGCCAGCAGTTTAGAACGGTACGGTGAGCAGTTCTTC. The chain carries TRBV27 and TRBJ2-1; no firm D call. Germline V gene data show CDR1 as MNHEY and CDR2 as SMNVEV (reference sequence). V shed 2 bases and J shed 9 bases, with 11 bases lying between them. The CDR3 runs 13 residues.

The chain employs TRBV27 and TRBJ2-4; 7 bases align to TRBD1. From germline, CDR1 is MNHEY and CDR2 SMNVEV (reference sequence). CDR3 length equals 15 residues. The V gene end was trimmed by 5 bases and the J gene end by 0 bases; junction bases not matched to a gene: 4. CDR3 loop: CASSPGTVAKNIQYF. As DNA, the CDR3 is TGTGCCAGCAGTCCGGGGACAGTAGCCAAAAACATTCAGTACTTC.

This rearrangement joins TRBV5-1 to TRBJ2-3; 13 nucleotides align to TRBD2. The germline CDR1 and CDR2 sequences are SGHRS and YFSETQ. The J segment lost 0 bases and the V segment lost 1 base, leaving 8 bases of the junction unmatched. CDR3 length equals 19 residues. CDR3 DNA: TGCGCCAGCAGCTTGTTGGGAGCGGGACTAGCGGGAAGCACAGATACGCAGTATTTT. This encodes CASSLLGAGLAGSTDTQYF. The whole variable domain, filled in from reference TRBV5-1 and TRBJ2-3, reads KAGVTQTPRYLIKTRGQQVTLSCSPISGHRSVSWYQQTPGQGLQFLFEYFSETQRNKGNFPGRFSGRQFSNSRSEMNVSTLELGDSALYLCASSLLGAGLAGSTDTQYFGPGTRLTVL.

This clone turned up a few times. The chain is built from TRBV6-6 and TRBJ1-1; D remains ambiguous. V was clipped by 0 bases and J by 2 bases, with 10 bases between them. This CDR3 comprises 15 residues. CDR1 and CDR2 from the germline V gene are MNHNY and SVGAGI (reference sequence). The CDR3 DNA follows: TGTGCCAGCAGTTACTCGAGTTTTTCCAACACTGAAGCTTTCTTT. Translated: CASSYSSFSNTEAFF.

This chain uses TRBV18 with TRBJ1-2, with 8 bases identical to TRBD1. There are 15 residues in the CDR3. In germline, CDR1 is KGHSH, CDR2 LQKENI. With V trimmed by 2 bases and J by 3 bases, 5 bases remained unmatched. Written as DNA, the CDR3 is TGTGCCAGCTCACCATGGGCAGGGGGCGACTATGGCTACACCTTC. Its protein is CASSPWAGGDYGYTF.

This clone was found once. J is TRBJ2-7 and V is TRBV5-4, with 7 bases matching TRBD1. Germline CDR1 is SGHNT and CDR2 is YYREEE (reference sequence). The CDR3 has 15 amino acids. V lost 0 bases to trimming and J lost 1 base; unmatched junction nucleotides: 4. CDR3: CASSLEGAGSYEQYF. In DNA form, the CDR3 reads TGTGCCAGCAGCTTGGAGGGGGCCGGGTCCTACGAGCAGTACTTC.

The gene calls are TRBV19 and TRBJ2-1; 13 nucleotides align to TRBD2. Trimming removed 8 bases from V and 4 bases from J; junction bases left unmatched: 14. The CDR3 covers 18 residues. Germline CDR1 reads LNHDA; CDR2 reads SQIVND (reference sequence). Written as DNA, the CDR3 is TGTGCCAGTGGATTAGGAGGGGGACTAGCGGGGCCTTACAATGAGCAGTTCTTC. Its protein is CASGLGGGLAGPYNEQFF.

The chain carries TRBV27 and TRBJ1-4, with 9 bases that match TRBD1. The germline CDR1 and CDR2 sequences are MNHEY and SMNVEV (reference sequence). Unmatched junction bases numbered 2, after V lost 2 bases and J lost 4 bases. This CDR3 comprises 15 residues. The CDR3 is CASSLGGQGNEKLFF. For the CDR3, the DNA is TGTGCCAGCAGTTTAGGGGGACAGGGTAATGAAAAACTGTTTTTT.

The chain is built from TRBV5-1 and TRBJ2-1; 10 nucleotides match TRBD2. CDR1 SGHRS and CDR2 YFSETQ come from the germline V gene. J was trimmed by 7 bases and V by 2 bases; bases with no gene match: 6. The CDR3 is 15 amino acids. As DNA, the CDR3 is TGCGCCAGCAGCTTTTTAGCGGGAGGCGGTAATGAGCAGTTCTTC. Its protein product is CASSFLAGGGNEQFF.

V and J are TRBV4-2 and TRBJ1-4, with 10 positions matching TRBD1. From germline, CDR1 is LGHNA and CDR2 YNFKEQ. CDR3 length: 20 residues. The J segment lost 7 bases and the V segment lost 1 base, leaving 18 bases of the junction unmatched. The CDR3 here is CASSQAGGGTGDLGGEKLFF. CDR3 coding DNA: TGTGCCAGCAGCCAAGCCGGCGGCGGGACAGGGGATTTGGGTGGTGAAAAACTGTTTTTT.

The gene calls are TRBV11-3 and TRBJ2-5; TRBD2 matches 7 bases. Trimming cost V 3 bases and J 5 bases; bases outside gene matches: 3. Looked up from germline, CDR1 is SGHNT and CDR2 is YENEEA. This CDR3 has 13 residues. CDR3: CASSLVGGETQYF. The CDR3 nucleotides read TGTGCCAGCAGCTTGGTCGGGGGGGAGACCCAGTACTTC.

V usage is TRBV19 and J usage is TRBJ2-5, with D possibly matching TRBD1 (6 bases). Trimming cost V 4 bases and J 4 bases, with 13 bases left between them. Germline lookup yields CDR1 LNHDA and CDR2 SQIVND (reference sequence). This CDR3 is built from 14 residues. CDR3 sequence: CASSNTGTGETQYF. For the CDR3, the DNA is TGTGCCAGTAGTAATACAGGGACCGGAGAGACCCAGTACTTC.

By proportion, this clone is medium-sized. The rearrangement links TRBV19 to TRBJ2-7, with 7 bases lining up with TRBD2. V shed 7 bases, J shed 4 bases, and the junction held 7 bases outside the gene matches. CDR3 length: 13 amino acids. Germline values: CDR1 LNHDA, CDR2 SQIVND (reference sequence). CDR3 amino acids: CASKASGNYEQYF. Written as DNA, the CDR3 is TGTGCCAGTAAAGCTAGCGGTAATTACGAGCAGTACTTC.

This clone is deemed medium-sized (0.01 to 0.1%). The chain couples TRBV4-1 to TRBJ1-2; the match to TRBD1 covers 9 bases. The germline gives CDR1 MGHRA, CDR2 YSYEKL. This CDR3 comprises 17 residues. With 1 base clipped from V and 5 bases from J, the junction kept 11 bases outside the gene matches. CDR3 DNA sequence: TGCGCCAGCAGCCAAGGACAGGGGGAAGAAATTCTATATGGCTACACCTTC. Translating gives CASSQGQGEEILYGYTF.

The J gene is TRBJ1-2, the V gene TRBV29-1; D perhaps matches TRBD1 (5 bases). The CDR3 is made up of 13 amino acids. Germline V CDR1 and CDR2: SQVTM, ANQGSEA. Between the trimmed V and J ends, which lost 6 bases and 4 bases, there was a span of 15 bases. CDR3 nucleotides: TGCAGCGTCCGAATGGGGGACTCCTATGGCTACACCTTC. Translation: CSVRMGDSYGYTF. The variable domain in full, completed from reference TRBV29-1 and TRBJ1-2, reads SAVISQKPSRDICQRGTSLTIQCQVDSQVTMMFWYRQQPGQSLTLIATANQGSEATYESGFVIDKFPISRPNLTFSTLTVSNMSPEDSSIYLCSVRMGDSYGYTFGSGTRLTVV.

J is TRBJ2-1 and V is TRBV30; no definite D call. The V end was cut by 6 bases, the J end by 7 bases, with 25 bases between. The CDR3 covers 16 residues. Per germline, CDR1 GTSNPN and CDR2 SVGIG (reference sequence). CDR3 nucleotide sequence: TGTGCCTGTTACAACCCGAGCTTGGGCCGCGCGAATGAGCAGTTCTTC. Its protein is CACYNPSLGRANEQFF.

V usage is TRBV6-1 and J usage is TRBJ2-3, with no clear D. The germline CDR1 and CDR2 sequences are MNHNS and SASEGT. V was pared by 6 bases and J by 6 bases, with 7 bases between. The CDR3 has 11 amino acids. In DNA, the CDR3 is TGTGCCAGCAGCCGACATGATACGCAGTATTTT. It specifies CASSRHDTQYF.

A few counts support this clone. This chain links TRBV5-4 with TRBJ2-1, with 8 bases identical to TRBD2. CDR1 is SGHNT, CDR2 YYREEE, per germline (reference sequence). CDR3 length: 17 amino acids. The V and J ends lost 0 bases and 9 bases, in that order; junction bases with no gene match: 14. CDR3 in amino acids: CASSLAGVATSVREQFF. In DNA form, the CDR3 reads TGTGCCAGCAGCTTGGCCGGGGTGGCGACTAGCGTCCGTGAGCAGTTCTTC.

This clone was counted between two and nine times. This chain connects TRBV18 to TRBJ2-2; 7 bases map to TRBD1. CDR1 and CDR2 from the germline V gene are KGHSH and LQKENI. This CDR3 is 15 amino acids long. J lost 1 base, V lost 2 bases, and 1 base had no gene match. CDR3 sequence: CASSPDRVNTGELFF. The CDR3 coding sequence is TGTGCCAGCTCACCAGACAGGGTGAACACCGGGGAGCTGTTTTTT. Full variable domain (remainder filled in from reference TRBV18 and TRBJ2-2): NAGVMQNPRHLVRRRGQEARLRCSPMKGHSHVYWYRQLPEEGLKFMVYLQKENIIDESGMPKERFSAEFPKEGPSILRIQQVVRGDSAAYFCASSPDRVNTGELFFGEGSRLTVL.

Relative to its sample, this clone is medium-sized. This rearrangement joins TRBV2 to TRBJ1-2; D is ambiguous. Germline values: CDR1 SNHLY, CDR2 FYNNEI. The CDR3 totals 12 residues. V lost 2 bases and J lost 5, with 6 bases in between. CDR3 amino acids: CASSENRYGYTF. For the CDR3, the DNA is TGTGCCAGCAGTGAAAACAGATATGGCTACACCTTC.